The present T cell receptor beta chain was sequenced within a study of T cell responses to AZD1222 COVID-19 vaccine. Study results and limitations: Repertoire samples came only from after the peak T cell response. Nearly half of unique spike-specific TCRs reportedly avoided B.1.351 and B.1.1.7 mutated regions. There were vaccine-associated CD4 TCRs across spike, dominant at 160-218 and 743-854.

As for this clone: The target antigen is unknown.

The V and J ends lost 4 bases and 8 bases respectively, with 9 bases between them. The CDR3 length is 13 residues. Germline V gene data show CDR1 as LNHDA and CDR2 as SQIVND (reference sequence). Produced via immunoSEQ multiplex PCR; TCRdb's table is partial and in-frame only. The table includes 200,000 or so clones, over 85% detected once. This sample comprised peripheral blood, obtained 28 days after the second AZD1222 dose. The chain carries TRBV19 and TRBJ1-6, with D unclear. The origin of this receptor is an adult who received the AZD1222 COVID-19 vaccine. The CDR3 is CASSKDGYSPLHF. CDR3 coding DNA: TGTGCCAGTAGTAAGGACGGTTATTCACCCCTCCACTTT.